What follows are 13 T cell receptor beta chains derived from one specimen sequenced in a study of OX40 agonist ivuxolimab in advanced cancers. Library method: the immunoSEQ multiplex PCR assay. TCRdb took this table from immuneACCESS and kept in-frame rearrangements with V and J called. Such tables lack part of the clones; where checked against another copy, unresolved V genes explain under half of the gap, and the rest is unexplained. This sample comprises 70,000 to 85,000 clones, over 80% of them detected only once. The leading ten clones occupy 5.9% of the sample. The sample in question was CD4+ or CD8+ T cells sorted from blood, obtained in a trial of the OX40 agonist ivuxolimab. These TCRs come from an adult with an advanced solid tumor such as melanoma, head and neck, liver or kidney cancer.

The sample holds a few counts of this clone. The chain is built from TRBV18 and TRBJ1-6; 8 bases line up with TRBD1. With 3 bases clipped from V and 5 bases from J, the junction kept 3 bases outside the gene matches. Germline V gives CDR1 KGHSH, CDR2 LQKENI. The length of the CDR3 is 15 residues. CDR3 nucleotide sequence: TGTGCCAGCTCACCCGGGACAGGAGATAATTCACCCCTCCACTTT. Protein product: CASSPGTGDNSPLHF.

The chain joins TRBV5-8 to TRBJ2-2; 8 bases line up with TRBD2. V was pared by 4 bases and J by 4 bases, with 6 bases of the junction left unmatched. The CDR3 spans 15 residues. The germline CDR1 and CDR2 sequences are SGHTS and YDEGEE. This CDR3 reads CASSRAGGRTGELFF. The CDR3 DNA reads TGTGCCAGCAGCCGGGCGGGAGGCCGCACCGGGGAGCTGTTTTTT.

This clone was seen just once. This chain connects TRBV5-6 to TRBJ1-5, with a tentative D call TRBD1 (5 bases). V was clipped by 3 bases and J by 5 bases, with 12 bases between them. CDR3 size: 14 residues. The germline CDR1 and CDR2 sequences are SGHDT and YYEEEE. CDR3: CASSWGGRDQPQHF. In DNA form, the CDR3 reads TGTGCCAGCAGCTGGGGGGGTAGGGATCAGCCCCAGCATTTT.

The chain combines TRBV6-4 with TRBJ1-5; D gene ambiguous. V gave up 4 bases and J gave up 0 bases, with 4 bases separating them. The CDR3 runs 13 residues. Germline assignment: CDR1 MRHNA and CDR2 SNTAGT. CDR3 protein: CASSADSNQPQHF. The CDR3 DNA is TGTGCCAGCAGTGCGGATAGCAATCAGCCCCAGCATTTT.

This sequence joins TRBV11-3 and TRBJ1-3, with D possibly TRBD1 on 6 matching bases. Germline V gene lookup returns CDR1 SGHNT and CDR2 YENEEA. This CDR3 spans 19 amino acids. V lost 1 base and J 3 bases, leaving 22 bases between the germline ends. CDR3 coding DNA: TGTGCCAGCAGCTTAGTCGTTCCAGTGAAGGGGGTTCATGGAAACACCATATATTTT. It is translated as CASSLVVPVKGVHGNTIYF.

V usage is TRBV18 and J usage is TRBJ2-2; no reliable D call. Germline V lookup: CDR1 KGHSH, CDR2 LQKENI. The CDR3 contains 14 residues. V lost 1 base and J lost 0, with 3 bases in between. CDR3 region: CASSPRANTGELFF. The DNA of the CDR3 is TGTGCCAGCTCACCACGGGCGAACACCGGGGAGCTGTTTTTT.

V usage is TRBV6-5 and J usage is TRBJ1-4, with a tentative D call TRBD1 (5 bases). Trimming shortened V by 0 bases and J by 4 bases, and 9 bases separated the two germline ends. Per germline, CDR1 MNHEY and CDR2 SVGAGI. The CDR3 consists of 15 residues. The CDR3 sequence: CASSYSGTRNEKLFF. The CDR3 nucleotides read TGTGCCAGCAGTTACTCAGGGACCCGTAATGAAAAACTGTTTTTT.

The rearrangement joins TRBV7-2 to TRBJ2-1; 10 nucleotides line up with TRBD2. V dropped 4 bases and J dropped 5; count of bases not matched to a gene: 11. This CDR3 contains 17 residues. Germline CDR1 is SGHTA and CDR2 is FQGNSA. The CDR3 DNA is TGTGCCAGCAGCTATCTAGCGGGGGCACACCCCCACAATGAGCAGTTCTTC. It yields the protein CASSYLAGAHPHNEQFF.

This clone was picked up one time. This chain links TRBV5-1 with TRBJ2-7; maybe TRBD2 (5 bases). CDR1 and CDR2 (germline): SGHRS, YFSETQ. The CDR3 is 16 residues long. V was shortened by 4 bases and J by 2 bases, with 19 bases between the two germline ends. This chain's CDR3 is CASSSLEVGETYEQYF. CDR3 bases: TGCGCCAGCAGCAGCCTTGAGGTCGGGGAAACCTACGAGCAGTACTTC.

The J gene is TRBJ2-1, the V gene TRBV18, with 9 bases matching TRBD2. J was trimmed by 3 bases and V by 2 bases; bases with no gene match: 2. CDR3 size: 15 residues. CDR1 KGHSH and CDR2 LQKENI come from the germline V gene. Here the CDR3 reads CASSPSREGYNEQFF. In DNA form, the CDR3 reads TGTGCCAGCTCACCATCGCGGGAGGGCTACAATGAGCAGTTCTTC.

The chain combines TRBV4-3 with TRBJ2-1, with 8 bases that match TRBD1. Per germline, CDR1 LGHNA and CDR2 YSLEER. J gave up 6 bases and V 0 bases, and 4 bases lay outside the gene matches. The CDR3 has 15 amino acids. CDR3: CASSQDDRGPNEQFF. The CDR3 coding sequence is TGCGCCAGCAGCCAAGACGACAGGGGACCCAATGAGCAGTTCTTC.

This chain connects TRBV27 to TRBJ2-2; 8 bases agree with TRBD1. CDR1 and CDR2 from the germline V gene are MNHEY and SMNVEV (reference sequence). After removal of 6 bases from V and 6 bases from J, the junction contained 3 bases not matched to a gene. This CDR3 contains 13 residues. In DNA, the CDR3 is TGTGCCAGCAGACGGACAGGGCCCGGGGAGCTGTTTTTT. It translates to CASRRTGPGELFF.

V is TRBV5-6 and J is TRBJ2-2, with 7 nucleotides matching TRBD2. V dropped 4 bases and J dropped 3; count of bases not matched to a gene: 6. Germline V gives CDR1 SGHDT, CDR2 YYEEEE. The CDR3 has 15 residues. CDR3 coding DNA: TGTGCCAGCAGCCTGAGCGGGGTGTACACCGGGGAGCTGTTTTTT. Its protein product is CASSLSGVYTGELFF.